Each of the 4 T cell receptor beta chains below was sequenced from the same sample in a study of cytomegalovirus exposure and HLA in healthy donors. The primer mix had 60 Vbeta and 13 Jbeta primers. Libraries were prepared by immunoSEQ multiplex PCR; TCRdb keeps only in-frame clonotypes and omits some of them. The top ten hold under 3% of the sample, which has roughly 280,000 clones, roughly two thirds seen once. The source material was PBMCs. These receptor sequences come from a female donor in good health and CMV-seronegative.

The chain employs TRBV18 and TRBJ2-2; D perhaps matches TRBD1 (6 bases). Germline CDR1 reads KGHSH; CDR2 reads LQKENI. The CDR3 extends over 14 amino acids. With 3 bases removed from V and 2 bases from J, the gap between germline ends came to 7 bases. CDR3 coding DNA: TGTGCCAGCTCACCCAGGGGAAACACCGGGGAGCTGTTTTTT. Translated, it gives CASSPRGNTGELFF.

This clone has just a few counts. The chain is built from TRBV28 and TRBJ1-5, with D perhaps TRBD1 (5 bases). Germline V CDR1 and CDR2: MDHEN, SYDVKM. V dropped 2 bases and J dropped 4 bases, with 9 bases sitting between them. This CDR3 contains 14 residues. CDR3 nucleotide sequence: TGTGCCAGCAGTTTAGAGCAGGGAAATCAGCCCCAGCATTTT. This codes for CASSLEQGNQPQHF.

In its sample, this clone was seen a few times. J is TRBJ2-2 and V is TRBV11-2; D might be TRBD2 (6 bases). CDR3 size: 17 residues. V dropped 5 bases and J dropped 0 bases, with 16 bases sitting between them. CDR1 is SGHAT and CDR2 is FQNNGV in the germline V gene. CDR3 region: CASSHFRRDANTGELFF. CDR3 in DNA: TGTGCCAGCAGCCACTTCCGGCGGGACGCGAACACCGGGGAGCTGTTTTTT.

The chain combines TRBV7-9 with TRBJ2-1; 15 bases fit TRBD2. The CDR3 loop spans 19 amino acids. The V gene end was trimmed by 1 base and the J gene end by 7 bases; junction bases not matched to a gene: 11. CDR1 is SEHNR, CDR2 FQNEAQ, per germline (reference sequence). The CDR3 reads CASSLVRTSGRAPWNEQFF. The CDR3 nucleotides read TGTGCCAGCAGCTTAGTCAGGACTAGCGGGAGGGCCCCGTGGAATGAGCAGTTCTTC. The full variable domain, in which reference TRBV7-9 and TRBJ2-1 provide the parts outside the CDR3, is DTGVSQNPRHKITKRGQNVTFRCDPISEHNRLYWYRQTLGQGPEFLTYFQNEAQLEKSRLLSDRFSAERPKGSFSTLEIQRTEQGDSAMYLCASSLVRTSGRAPWNEQFFGPGTRLTVL.